This passage covers 7 T cell receptor beta chains from one sample sequenced in a study of T cell responses to AZD1222 COVID-19 vaccine. Profiled with immunoSEQ multiplex PCR; TCRdb holds only in-frame clones, not every one. The sample records approximately 150,000 clones, approximately 90% being singletons. The specimen was peripheral blood, collected 28 days after the second AZD1222 dose. Every receptor here comes from an adult who received the AZD1222 COVID-19 vaccine.

The V and J genes are TRBV10-3 and TRBJ1-3, with 8 bases matching TRBD1. V lost 6 bases and J lost 8; bases outside the gene matches: 3. In germline, CDR1 is ENHRY, CDR2 SYGVKD. This CDR3 contains 12 residues. In DNA, the CDR3 is TGTGCCATCAGGGACAGGGCAGACACCATATATTTT. Translated, it gives CAIRDRADTIYF.

In this sample, this clone turned up many times. The V and J genes are TRBV7-8 and TRBJ1-1, with unresolved D. V was pared by 1 base and J by 6 bases, with 12 bases between. The CDR3 extends over 14 amino acids. Germline V gives CDR1 SGHVS, CDR2 FQNEAQ. The CDR3 loop is CASSLVPGRAEAFF. DNA of the CDR3: TGTGCCAGCAGCTTAGTGCCGGGTAGGGCTGAAGCTTTCTTT. Based on the CDR3 plus reference TRBV7-8 and TRBJ1-1, the full variable domain is GAGVSQSPRYKVAKRGQDVALRCDPISGHVSLFWYQQALGQGPEFLTYFQNEAQLDKSGLPSDRFFAERPEGSVSTLKIQRTQQEDSAVYLCASSLVPGRAEAFFGQGTRLTVV.

This clone was seen once. This chain uses TRBV7-9 with TRBJ1-2; D gene uncertain. The V end was cut by 5 bases, the J end by 4 bases, with 11 bases between. Germline V gene data show CDR1 as SEHNR and CDR2 as FQNEAQ (reference sequence). This CDR3 is built from 13 residues. CDR3 bases: TGTGCCAGCAGCCTAGGACGTCTCTATGGCTACACCTTC. Translation gives CASSLGRLYGYTF.

The gene calls are TRBV3-1 (or the pseudogene TRBV3-2) and TRBJ2-1, with D possibly being TRBD2 (5 bases). The germline V and J ends were trimmed by 4 bases and 4 bases, with 17 bases remaining between them. Germline CDR1 reads LGHDT; CDR2 reads YNNKEL (reference sequence). This CDR3 contains 16 residues. CDR3 region: CASSRLPASPYNEQFF. DNA for the CDR3: TGTGCCAGCAGCCGACTCCCCGCTAGCCCATACAATGAGCAGTTCTTC.

In its sample, this clone was seen a few times. The rearrangement uses TRBV4-3 and TRBJ1-5; 7 bases match TRBD1. The CDR3 length is 14 residues. CDR1 is LGHNA and CDR2 is YSLEER in the germline V gene. Germline trimming cut 1 base from V and 8 bases from J; bases unmatched to any gene: 5. In DNA, the CDR3 is TGCGCCAGCAGCCAAGGACAGGGAGAGGAGCCCCAGCATTTT. Its protein product is CASSQGQGEEPQHF.

This clone was counted once. The chain has TRBV6-5 and TRBJ2-1; 7 bases are a match to TRBD2. The CDR3 extends over 16 amino acids. V lost 4 bases and J lost 4; bases outside the gene matches: 10. Germline values: CDR1 MNHEY, CDR2 SVGAGI. As DNA, the CDR3 is TGTGCCAGCAGTTTGGTGGGCGGGGGTGTATACAATGAGCAGTTCTTC. Residues: CASSLVGGGVYNEQFF.

This clone was seen just once. The chain uses TRBV3-1 (or the pseudogene TRBV3-2) and TRBJ1-5; D is uncertain. Germline lookup yields CDR1 LGHDT and CDR2 YNNKEL (reference sequence). The CDR3 extends over 15 amino acids. V was pared by 4 bases and J by 2 bases, with 12 bases between. Written as DNA, the CDR3 is TGTGCCAGCAGCCCTGACTTAGGAGGCAATCAGCCCCAGCATTTT. Translated, it gives CASSPDLGGNQPQHF.